This T cell receptor (beta chain) was retrieved from a study of cytomegalovirus exposure and HLA in healthy donors. Overall study findings and caveats: In a later analysis, V- and J-gene trimming of beta chains associated with a DCLRE1C missense variant, replicated independently.

The CDR3 runs 15 residues. The V end lost 2 bases, the J end lost 1 base, and 14 bases lay between the germline ends. CDR1 and CDR2 from the germline V gene are GTSNPN and SVGIG (reference sequence). This clone was seen a few times. What it recognizes is unknown. Primers for the PCR totalled 60 Vbeta and 13 Jbeta. Assay: immunoSEQ multiplex PCR; the TCRdb copy retains only in-frame clones and omits some. The table shows roughly 100,000 clones, with about 13% occurring only once. The gene calls are TRBV30 and TRBJ1-2; D is perhaps TRBD1 (5 bases). The TCR was taken from a man aged 35-49 years in good health and CMV-seropositive. Sequencing was done on a sample of PBMCs. CDR3 protein: CAWSWRGPLNYGYTF. The DNA of the CDR3 is TGTGCCTGGAGTTGGAGGGGACCCCTTAACTATGGCTACACCTTC.